The 11 T cell receptor beta chains below come from one sample, sequenced in a study of tumor-infiltrating lymphocytes in primary liver carcinoma. From approximately 500 ng total RNA, TCR beta cDNA was generated with a primer in the constant region. Three-round nested multiplex PCR performed with slightly modified ARM-PCR produced the TCR beta libraries. The two initial PCR rounds, around 10 cycles each, used TRBV1-TRBV30 forward and C-beta reverse primers. In TCRdb, the multiplex PCR reads were re-called with MiXCR into one record per CDR3 protein. The data hold almost 200,000 distinct CDR3 sequences, with around 60% observed a single time. Germline DNA was extracted too, while blood RNA derived from unsorted whole blood. Sequencing was performed on peripheral blood. These receptors were obtained from a woman aged 55 to 70 with primary liver carcinoma and hepatitis B virus infection.

With regard to this clonotype: This may arise from a read error, as a much more abundant clone is one base away. The V gene is TRBV4-2, the J gene TRBJ2-1; TRBD2 aligns across 12 bases. Germline assignment: CDR1 LGHNA and CDR2 YNFKEQ. The CDR3 runs to 14 residues. The CDR3: CASRTSGGFNDQFF. CDR3 coding DNA: TGTGCCAGCAGGACTAGCGGGGGATTCAATGATCAGTTCTTC.

On this clonotype: One end of the junction does not line up with germline, which may come from a read error. The rearrangement joins TRBV6-1 to TRBJ1-4; D is uncertain. CDR3 length: 13 amino acids. Germline CDR1 is MNHNS and CDR2 is SASEGT. The CDR3 spells CDSSVTTNEKLFF. The CDR3 coding sequence is TGTGACAGCAGTGTTACAACTAATGAAAAACTGTTTTTT.

Turning to this clonotype: A much larger clone lies one base from this, so it may be a read error. V gene TRBV5-4 combines with J gene TRBJ2-2; 11 bases align to TRBD2. The ends lost 7 bases at V and 2 bases at J; junction bases unmatched: 7. This CDR3 has 16 amino acids. Per germline, CDR1 SGHNT and CDR2 YYREEE (reference sequence). The CDR3 sequence is CASCRLAGLNTGELFF. CDR3 nucleotide sequence: TGTGCCAGCTGCCGACTAGCGGGACTTAACACCGGGGAGCTGTTTTTT.

The gene calls are TRBV29-1 and TRBJ1-1, with 7 positions matching TRBD1. J gave up 7 bases and V 5 bases, and 4 bases lay outside the gene matches. CDR1 and CDR2 (germline): SQVTM, ANQGSEA. The CDR3 is 11 amino acids. The CDR3 sequence: CSVSRQGEAFF. For the CDR3, the DNA is TGCAGCGTTTCCCGACAGGGTGAAGCTTTCTTT.

A word on this clonotype: Compared with germline, one end of the junction differs, possibly owing to a read error. The V gene is TRBV6-6, the J gene TRBJ1-2; D is unresolved. Germline CDR1 reads MNHNY; CDR2 reads SVGAGI (reference sequence). This CDR3 comprises 13 residues. In DNA form, the CDR3 reads TGTGTCAGCAGTATGGACCCTAACTATGAATACACCTTC. Translated, it gives CVSSMDPNYEYTF.

This clonotype was counted many times. This chain links TRBV11-2 with TRBJ2-7, with unresolved D. The germline CDR1 and CDR2 sequences are SGHAT and FQNNGV. V lost 2 bases to trimming and J lost 0 bases, with 11 bases between them. This CDR3 is 15 amino acids long. The CDR3 loop reads CASSLSIVSSYEQYF. Here the CDR3 DNA reads TGTGCCAGCAGCTTATCTATCGTTAGCTCCTACGAGCAGTACTTC.

On this clonotype: In this CDR3 the conserved last residue, phenylalanine or tryptophan, is missing, so a read error is likely. The limits of the CDR3 on the DNA are not certain, so only TCRdb's listed CDR3 is given. The rearrangement joins TRBV6-6 to TRBJ2-2; no check of the table's D call, TRBD2, against the DNA was made. The CDR3 sequence runs 17 residues, both termini included. CDR1 and CDR2 (germline): MNHNY, SVGAGI (reference sequence). The CDR3 spells CASSDPGLATNTGELFY.

The V and J genes are TRBV7-9 and TRBJ1-5; 11 nucleotides line up with TRBD1. This CDR3 contains 16 residues. V lost 5 bases, J lost 5 bases, and 8 bases stayed unmatched. CDR1 and CDR2 from the germline V gene are SEHNR and FQNEAQ (reference sequence). CDR3: CASSQMGQGGYQPQHF. The CDR3 coding sequence is TGTGCCAGCAGCCAGATGGGACAGGGGGGCTATCAGCCCCAGCATTTT. The full variable domain, with the rest looked up from reference TRBV7-9 and TRBJ1-5, is DTGVSQNPRHKITKRGQNVTFRCDPISEHNRLYWYRQTLGQGPEFLTYFQNEAQLEKSRLLSDRFSAERPKGSFSTLEIQRTEQGDSAMYLCASSQMGQGGYQPQHFGDGTRLSIL.

Of note for this clonotype: The conserved phenylalanine or tryptophan is not found at the CDR3 terminus, so this likely reflects a read error. The chain employs TRBV11-2 and TRBJ1-1; D may be TRBD1 (5 bases). V was pared by 3 bases and J by 6 bases, with 11 bases between. Germline V gene lookup returns CDR1 SGHAT and CDR2 FQNNGV. This CDR3 comprises 13 residues. Written as DNA, the CDR3 is TGTGCCAGCAGCTTTAGACTGGGGGCTGAAGCTTTCTCT. Protein product: CASSFRLGAEAFS.

Remarks on this clonotype: One junction end disagrees with the germline gene, perhaps due to a read error. This sequence joins TRBV11-2 and TRBJ2-3, with 8 bases that match TRBD1. CDR3 size: 18 residues. From germline, CDR1 is SGHAT and CDR2 FQNNGV. The CDR3: CASSLRSGTGSGTDTQYF. DNA of the CDR3: TGTGCTAGCAGCTTAAGGTCCGGGACAGGCAGTGGCACAGATACGCAGTATTTT. The full variable domain, rest sourced from reference TRBV11-2 and TRBJ2-3, is EAGVAQSPRYKIIEKRQSVAFWCNPISGHATLYWYQQILGQGPKLLIQFQNNGVVDDSQLPKDRFSAERLKGVDSTLKIQPAKLEDSAVYLCASSLRSGTGSGTDTQYFGPGTRLTVL.

The rearrangement joins TRBV4-1 to TRBJ2-1; 7 positions agree with TRBD1. The CDR3 sequence is 16 residues long. The germline V gene encodes CDR1 MGHRA and CDR2 YSYEKL. The junction had 11 bases not matched to a gene; V was cut back by 1 base and J by 8 bases. The CDR3 DNA follows: TGCGCCAGCAGCCAAGGACAGGGCTTATCCGGGGATGAGCAGTTCTTC. Its protein is CASSQGQGLSGDEQFF.